A single sample is the source of the 15 T cell receptor beta chains below, sequenced in a study of T cell responses to AZD1222 COVID-19 vaccine (dated by TCRdb to about 2021). The sample's time point, from its label and the paper: baseline before first vaccination. Libraries were built with the immunoSEQ multiplex PCR assay. The clones in this table, taken by TCRdb from immuneACCESS, are in-frame only. Not every clone is retained; where verified, under half of the shortfall comes from an unresolved V gene, and the cause of the rest is unknown. The sample table records fewer than 120,000 clones; 85% to 95% of these occur just once. Roughly 7.8% of the sample rests with the top ten. This specimen was peripheral blood, taken on day 0 of AZD1222 vaccination. The receptors shown here come from an adult in good health.

V and J are TRBV4-2 and TRBJ2-1, with D tentatively TRBD2 (5 bases). Trimming cost V 0 bases and J 6 bases, with 15 bases left between them. CDR3 length equals 16 residues. Germline CDR1 reads LGHNA; CDR2 reads YNFKEQ. The CDR3 nucleotides read TGTGCCAGCAGCCAAGATACCATGACTACCTTCAATGAGCAGTTCTTC. This gives the protein CASSQDTMTTFNEQFF.

The CDR3 DNA sequence: TGTGCCAGCAGCGGCGGACTGAGCTCCTACGAGCAGTACTTC. Residues: CASSGGLSSYEQYF. This rearrangement joins TRBV5-6 to TRBJ2-7, with D possibly being TRBD2 (5 bases). This CDR3 has 14 residues. The V end was cut by 4 bases, the J end by 0 bases, with 11 bases between. CDR1 is SGHDT and CDR2 is YYEEEE in the germline V gene.

Only one count was recorded for this clone. V usage is TRBV18 and J usage is TRBJ1-1, with a weak D call TRBD1 (5 bases). CDR3 length: 14 amino acids. Germline-derived CDR1 and CDR2 are KGHSH and LQKENI. V lost 6 bases to trimming and J lost 8 bases, with 19 bases between them. CDR3 protein: CASSTTLQVQEAFF. DNA for the CDR3: TGTGCCAGCTCGACCACCCTACAGGTCCAGGAAGCTTTCTTT.

The rearrangement joins TRBV7-8 to TRBJ1-1, with D possibly TRBD1 on 5 matching bases. The CDR3 is 15 amino acids. The ends were cut back, 1 base at V and 5 bases at J, with 14 bases in the middle. The V gene's germline CDR1 is SGHVS and CDR2 FQNEAQ. As DNA, the CDR3 is TGTGCCAGCAGCTTAGGTCGGGGGTGGCTAACTGAAGCTTTCTTT. Its protein is CASSLGRGWLTEAFF. Looking up the rest from reference TRBV7-8 and TRBJ1-1 gives the full variable domain: GAGVSQSPRYKVAKRGQDVALRCDPISGHVSLFWYQQALGQGPEFLTYFQNEAQLDKSGLPSDRFFAERPEGSVSTLKIQRTQQEDSAVYLCASSLGRGWLTEAFFGQGTRLTVV.

The V gene is TRBV9, the J gene TRBJ1-3, with D perhaps matching TRBD1 (5 bases). V was pared by 4 bases and J by 0 bases, with 11 bases between. From germline, CDR1 is SGDLS and CDR2 YYNGEE. CDR3 length equals 15 residues. The CDR3 DNA follows: TGTGCCAGCAGCCTCAGTGGGGCCTCTGGAAACACCATATATTTT. As protein: CASSLSGASGNTIYF.

J is TRBJ2-7 and V is TRBV28, with a weak D call TRBD1 (6 bases). The CDR3 has 12 residues. V was trimmed by 6 bases and J by 7 bases, leaving 13 bases between them. Looked up from germline, CDR1 is MDHEN and CDR2 is SYDVKM. The CDR3 protein is CASRTRTGEQYF. As DNA, the CDR3 is TGTGCCAGCAGAACCCGCACAGGGGAGCAGTACTTC.

V is TRBV11-2 and J is TRBJ2-5; 11 nucleotides line up with TRBD2. This CDR3 comprises 16 residues. Germline CDR1 reads SGHAT; CDR2 reads FQNNGV. The trim removed 4 bases at V and 5 bases at J, leaving 9 bases unmatched. The CDR3 reads CASSSWTSGFAETQYF. CDR3 coding DNA: TGTGCCAGCAGCTCTTGGACTAGCGGGTTTGCGGAGACCCAGTACTTC.

Only one count was recorded for this clone. The CDR3 sequence is CASSPSDRLNTEAFF. The CDR3 coding sequence is TGTGCCAGCTCACCATCGGACAGACTGAACACTGAAGCTTTCTTT. The chain links TRBV18 to TRBJ1-1; TRBD1 might be the D (6 bases). V gave up 2 bases and J gave up 0 bases, with 10 bases separating them. CDR1 and CDR2 (germline): KGHSH, LQKENI. The CDR3 has 15 residues.

Here the CDR3 DNA reads TGTGCCAGCTCACCTCCTAGCGGGGTCTACAATGAGCAGTTCTTC. This codes for CASSPPSGVYNEQFF. V is TRBV18 and J is TRBJ2-1; 9 bases fit TRBD2. Looked up from germline, CDR1 is KGHSH and CDR2 is LQKENI. The length of the CDR3 is 15 residues. J was trimmed by 3 bases and V by 3 bases; bases with no gene match: 3.

In DNA, the CDR3 is TGTGCCAGCAGAGAAGGGGGCCTCAACTATGGCTACACCTTC. The encoded protein is CASREGGLNYGYTF. The chain has TRBV27 and TRBJ1-2; 7 nucleotides agree with TRBD1. This CDR3 is 14 amino acids long. Germline CDR1 is MNHEY and CDR2 is SMNVEV (reference sequence). V was pared by 6 bases and J by 2 bases, with 6 bases of the junction left unmatched.

The rearrangement uses TRBV18 and TRBJ2-7; D may be TRBD1 (6 bases). Trimming cost V 3 bases and J 12 bases, with 18 bases left between them. Germline V lookup: CDR1 KGHSH, CDR2 LQKENI. This CDR3 comprises 13 residues. CDR3 DNA: TGTGCCAGCTCACCGGAACAGGGCCCCTGGGGGTACTTC. Translating gives CASSPEQGPWGYF.

This chain joins TRBV28 and TRBJ2-5, with a tentative D call TRBD1 (6 bases). Germline CDR1 is MDHEN and CDR2 is SYDVKM. CDR3 length: 14 amino acids. V lost 2 bases and J lost 3, with 10 bases in between. CDR3 sequence (DNA): TGTGCCAGCAGTTTACTCAGGGGCAAAGAGACCCAGTACTTC. It encodes CASSLLRGKETQYF. Looking up the rest from reference TRBV28 and TRBJ2-5 gives the full variable domain: DVKVTQSSRYLVKRTGEKVFLECVQDMDHENMFWYRQDPGLGLRLIYFSYDVKMKEKGDIPEGYSVSREKKERFSLILESASTNQTSMYLCASSLLRGKETQYFGPGTRLLVL.

The chain recombines TRBV19 with TRBJ1-5, with D unresolved. V was trimmed by 3 bases and J by 5 bases, leaving 11 bases between them. There are 14 residues in the CDR3. Germline loops: CDR1 LNHDA, CDR2 SQIVND (reference sequence). The CDR3 sequence is CASSMETSDQPQHF. The CDR3 DNA is TGTGCCAGTAGTATGGAAACAAGCGATCAGCCCCAGCATTTT.

The chain combines TRBV6-1 with TRBJ1-2; TRBD1 agrees at 7 bases. CDR1 MNHNS and CDR2 SASEGT come from the germline V gene. The CDR3 length is 15 residues. Germline trimming cut 3 bases from V and 8 bases from J; bases unmatched to any gene: 12. The CDR3 sequence: CASSEARTGTGGYTF. In DNA, the CDR3 is TGTGCCAGCAGTGAGGCGCGGACAGGCACGGGCGGCTACACCTTC.

The chain uses TRBV7-8 and TRBJ1-5, with D unresolved. The germline gives CDR1 SGHVS, CDR2 FQNEAQ. There are 14 residues in the CDR3. Between the trimmed V and J ends, which lost 2 bases and 4 bases, there was a span of 9 bases. CDR3 nucleotides: TGTGCCAGCAGCTTACTCTATCAGAATCAGCCCCAGCATTTT. As protein: CASSLLYQNQPQHF. The complete variable domain, with remaining parts taken from reference TRBV7-8 and TRBJ1-5, reads GAGVSQSPRYKVAKRGQDVALRCDPISGHVSLFWYQQALGQGPEFLTYFQNEAQLDKSGLPSDRFFAERPEGSVSTLKIQRTQQEDSAVYLCASSLLYQNQPQHFGDGTRLSIL.